The present entry profiles one T cell receptor beta chain with its context. This specimen belongs to a study of shared clonotypes between healthy human individuals. The method was immunoSEQ multiplex PCR; TCRdb's version includes in-frame clones alone and lacks a portion of them. The sample has roughly 2.5 million clones, 85% to 95% seen once. Germline V gene lookup returns CDR1 MNHNS and CDR2 SASEGT. Trimming removed 3 bases from V and 4 bases from J, with 9 bases in between. The CDR3 extends over 13 amino acids. The receptor comes from a young man in good health. The sample comprised naive CD4+ T cells sorted from blood. Subset specified: CD45RA+ positively selected. The chain uses TRBV6-1 and TRBJ1-2; D ambiguous. This CDR3 is CASSERAGYGYTF. The CDR3 DNA sequence: TGTGCCAGCAGTGAGAGAGCGGGCTATGGCTACACCTTC.